This T cell receptor beta chain derives from a study of blood T cell repertoires in COVID-19. Germline V gene data show CDR1 as MNHEY and CDR2 as SVGAGI. Between the trimmed V and J ends, which lost 10 bases and 3 bases, there was a span of 16 bases. The CDR3 length is 14 residues. Generated by immunoSEQ multiplex PCR, the TCRdb table keeps only in-frame clones and is missing some. The repertoire holds more than 250,000 clones, with 83% as singletons. The receptor was isolated from a woman in her 50s with acute or convalescent COVID-19. Sequencing used peripheral blood. The chain has TRBV6-5 and TRBJ2-4; D might be TRBD1 (5 bases). The CDR3 region has the DNA TGTGCCACCAAGTCAACAGGCGGCAAAAACATTCAGTACTTC. It yields the protein CATKSTGGKNIQYF.